The 19 T cell receptor beta chains in this list originate from one sample, sequenced in a study of tumor-infiltrating lymphocytes in primary liver carcinoma. TCR beta cDNA was prepared out of approximately 500 ng total RNA by means of a constant-region primer. Libraries covering TCR beta were generated through three nested multiplex PCR rounds (using a slightly modified ARM-PCR). TRBV1-TRBV30 forward and Cbeta reverse primers drove the first two roughly 10-cycle rounds. TCRdb reanalysed the multiplex PCR reads using MiXCR and keeps one entry per CDR3 protein. This sample yields fewer than 400,000 distinct CDR3 sequences, of which approximately 65% are seen a single time; more than 8.5% belongs to the top ten. Blood RNA came from unsorted whole blood; germline DNA was also extracted. Sequencing was carried out using peripheral blood. These receptors all come from a man aged 35 to 55 with primary liver carcinoma and hepatitis B virus infection.

This clonotype appeared a single time. V usage is TRBV7-8 and J usage is TRBJ2-3, with D perhaps matching TRBD2 (6 bases). The CDR3 extends over 15 amino acids. CDR1 is SGHVS and CDR2 is FQNEAQ in the germline V gene. V was cut by 5 bases and J by 7 bases, with 19 bases left in between. CDR3 sequence (DNA): TGTGCCAGCAGCCCTAGCACCGGGACTCGAAATACGCAGTATTTT. This translates into CASSPSTGTRNTQYF.

The chain recombines TRBV4-1 with TRBJ2-4; 8 bases match TRBD1. The CDR3 sequence is 13 residues long. The trim removed 9 bases at V and 6 bases at J, leaving 7 bases unmatched. Germline-derived CDR1 and CDR2 are MGHRA and YSYEKL. The CDR3 DNA follows: TGCGCCAGTGCTAACAGGGGGATAAACATTCAGTACTTC. Protein: CASANRGINIQYF.

A note on this clonotype: Being one base from a much bigger clone, this may be a read error. J is TRBJ2-1 and V is TRBV29-1, with 10 bases identical to TRBD2. The germline V gene has CDR1 SQVTM and CDR2 ANQGSEA. There are 13 residues in the CDR3. CDR3 sequence (DNA): TGCAGAGACACTAGCGGGGCGGGCAATGAGCAGTTCTTC. Protein sequence: CRDTSGAGNEQFF.

This clonotype was seen only once. Relative to the germline gene, one junction end is altered; a read error may explain this. This rearrangement joins TRBV11-1 to TRBJ2-1; 7 nucleotides match TRBD2. The CDR3 is made up of 14 amino acids. The germline gives CDR1 SGHAT, CDR2 FQDESV (reference sequence). Written as DNA, the CDR3 is TGCGCCACCAGCGGGAAGTGGGGGGTTGATGAGCAGTTCTTC. Translating gives CATSGKWGVDEQFF.

Remarks on this clonotype: A much more abundant neighbour one base away suggests this may be a read error. The chain links TRBV29-1 to TRBJ2-3; D gene uncertain. Germline V lookup: CDR1 SQVTM, CDR2 ANQGSEA. The CDR3 contains 13 residues. The CDR3 DNA is TGCAGCGTTGAAGAAGGTAAAACAGATGCGCAGTATTTT. This sequence encodes CSVEEGKTDAQYF.

This CDR3 reads CASSAAGVGSPLHF. The CDR3 nucleotides read TGTGCCAGCAGTGCAGCAGGGGTAGGATCACCCCTCCACTTT. This chain connects TRBV25-1 to TRBJ1-6, with a tentative D call TRBD1 (6 bases). The V gene lost 4 bases and the J gene lost 10 bases, with 14 bases spanning the gap. The CDR3 length is 14 residues. Germline CDR1 and CDR2: MGHDK and SYGVNS.

This clonotype was counted a few times. The genes are TRBV12-5 and TRBJ2-5; 7 nucleotides agree with TRBD2. CDR1 and CDR2 (germline): LGHNT, FRNRAP. CDR3 length: 15 residues. Trimming took 1 base from V and 2 from J; bases not matched to a gene: 4. The CDR3 DNA sequence: TGTGCTAGTGGTTTGGGACTAGCTGAACAAGAGACCCAGTACTTC. This translates into CASGLGLAEQETQYF.

A remark on this clonotype: An end of the junction does not agree with germline; a read error may underlie this. This chain connects TRBV6-6 to TRBJ2-7, with 11 bases lining up with TRBD2. CDR3 length: 15 residues. Germline V gene data show CDR1 as MNHNY and CDR2 as SVGAGI (reference sequence). CDR3 sequence: CTSSQAGTSGYEQYF. Here the CDR3 DNA reads TGTACCAGCAGTCAAGCCGGGACTAGCGGATACGAGCAGTATTTC.

The gene calls are TRBV19 and TRBJ1-5; D gene uncertain. Germline V lookup: CDR1 LNHDA, CDR2 SQIVND (reference sequence). The length of the CDR3 is 12 residues. V was clipped by 3 bases and J by 7 bases, with 7 bases between them. The CDR3, as DNA: TGTGCCAGTAGTATTGGGGTGCAGCCCCAGCATTTT. It yields the protein CASSIGVQPQHF.

A word on this clonotype: Being one base from a much bigger clone, this may be a read error. The V gene is TRBV5-4, the J gene TRBJ1-1; no clear D gene. Germline assignment: CDR1 SGHNT and CDR2 YYREEE (reference sequence). The CDR3 has 15 amino acids. CDR3 region: CVSSSSPSGGAEAFF. CDR3 nucleotides: TGTGTCAGCAGCTCATCCCCCTCCGGCGGGGCTGAAGCTTTCTTT.

Remarks on this clonotype: A much larger clone differs by one base, so this may be a read error. The V call is TRBV29-1, the J call TRBJ2-3; TRBD2 is a possible D gene (5 bases). V lost 4 bases and J lost 0, with 8 bases in between. Per the germline V gene, CDR1 is SQVTM and CDR2 is ANQGSEA. The CDR3 contains 13 residues. CDR3 nucleotides: TGCAGCGTTGGGAGGTTGAGCACAGATACGCAGTATTTT. This codes for CSVGRLSTDTQYF.

Details on this clonotype: This may come from a read error, since a much larger clone is one base off. The CDR3: CVSSHDYRSSYNEQFF. CDR3 DNA: TGCGTCAGCAGCCATGACTACCGAAGCTCCTACAATGAGCAGTTCTTC. J is TRBJ2-1 and V is TRBV4-3; maybe TRBD2 (5 bases). The CDR3 has 16 amino acids. Germline-derived CDR1 and CDR2 are LGHNA and YSLEER.

As concerns this clonotype: Because the CDR3 is missing its conserved closing phenylalanine or tryptophan, this is likely a read error. The chain carries TRBV4-1 and TRBJ2-1, with 8 bases that match TRBD2. The CDR3 has 16 residues. The germline CDR1 and CDR2 sequences are MGHRA and YSYEKL. The CDR3 DNA is TGTGCCAGCAGCCAAGTGAAAGGACTAGCCTCAAATGAGCAGTTCATC. It codes for CASSQVKGLASNEQFI.

The rearrangement joins TRBV11-2 to TRBJ2-1; D call uncertain. The CDR3 runs 16 residues. The germline gives CDR1 SGHAT, CDR2 FQNNGV. V was trimmed by 6 bases and J by 5 bases, leaving 20 bases between them. In DNA, the CDR3 is TGTGCCAGCAGTCCAGGTTTGCCCGGGCCGCACAATGAGCAGTTCTTC. Amino acids: CASSPGLPGPHNEQFF.

Notes on this clonotype: A much larger clonotype is one base distant, so this may be a read error. The chain is built from TRBV6-2 or TRBV6-3 and TRBJ2-2, with D possibly matching TRBD2 (5 bases). Germline V gives CDR1 MNHEY, CDR2 SVGEGT. The CDR3 runs 14 residues. CDR3 bases: TGTGCCAGCACCCCAAGTATCAGGACCGGGGAGCTGTCTTTT. This codes for CASTPSIRTGELSF.

This clonotype was seen many times. The chain employs TRBV12-3 or TRBV12-4 and TRBJ2-6, with D unclear. The CDR3 has 17 amino acids. The ends were cut back, 0 bases at V and 1 base at J, with 10 bases in the middle. The chain's CDR3 is CASSLALGVSGANVLTF. The CDR3, as DNA: TGTGCCAGCAGTTTAGCGCTTGGGGTTTCTGGGGCCAACGTCCTGACTTTC.

This clonotype was detected once. A much larger clone is a single base away; this may be a read error. The chain uses TRBV6-5 and TRBJ1-2, with 7 bases lining up with TRBD1. This CDR3 is built from 14 residues. Germline-derived CDR1 and CDR2 are MNHEY and SVGAGI. V lost 10 bases and J lost 8; bases outside the gene matches: 16. CDR3 region: CANTSRGGGRGYTF. The DNA for the CDR3 is TGTGCCAACACCTCGAGAGGGGGCGGAAGAGGCTACACCTTC.

This CDR3 reads CASSYRTGGLFQPQHF. The CDR3 nucleotides are TGTGCCAGCAGTTACCGGACAGGGGGCTTATTTCAGCCCCAGCATTTT. The V gene is TRBV6-6, the J gene TRBJ1-5, with 11 bases identical to TRBD1. The CDR3 contains 16 residues. Per the germline V gene, CDR1 is MNHNY and CDR2 is SVGAGI (reference sequence). J gave up 6 bases and V 2 bases, and 6 bases lay outside the gene matches.

The chain carries TRBV4-2 and TRBJ2-2; 13 bases are a match to TRBD2. CDR3 length: 17 residues. Per germline, CDR1 LGHNA and CDR2 YNFKEQ. J gave up 5 bases and V 6 bases, and 9 bases lay outside the gene matches. The CDR3 DNA is TGTGCCAGCAGTCAAACTAGCGGGAGGGCCAAGACCGGGGAGCTGTTTTTT. Translating gives CASSQTSGRAKTGELFF.